The clone carrying this TCR beta chain has a handful of counts. The CDR3 totals 13 residues. The germline V and J ends were trimmed by 5 bases and 8 bases, with 15 bases remaining between them. CDR1 and CDR2 from the germline V gene are MNHEY and SMNVEV (reference sequence). This record comes from a study of Ad26.COV2.S vaccination and SARS-CoV-2 variants. Study information: Donor got 5x10^10 or 1x10^11 viral particles of Ad26.COV2.S.

TCRdb's copy holds only in-frame clones and misses some; the assay was immunoSEQ multiplex PCR. The table includes a few hundred thousand clones, approximately 87% detected once. As for treatment: 15 to 20 received Ad26.COV2.S at low or high dose, single or two shots; 5 received placebo; per-sample allocation not given. Samples were taken on day 63 after the first vaccine or placebo injection. J is TRBJ1-2 and V is TRBV27, with D tentatively TRBD1 (5 bases). This clonotype originated in a person aged 18-60 years who received the Ad26.COV2.S COVID-19 vaccine or a placebo. This specimen consisted of peripheral blood, obtained in a trial of Ad26.COV2.S vaccine versus placebo. The CDR3 bases are TGTGCCAGCAGTCCTCTGGGGGGGACCGGCTACACCTTC. Protein: CASSPLGGTGYTF.